This record covers a single TCR beta chain. The antigen is undetermined. The sample comes from a study of vaccination effects on CD4 cells after COVID-19. Repertoires were generated with immunoSEQ multiplex PCR, while TCRdb's copy carries only in-frame clones and drops some. This sample carries approximately 74,000 clones, roughly 74% of them seen once, and the ten largest clones take roughly 2.9%. ViraFEST used viral peptide pools to expand antigen-specific CD4+ T cells before sequencing. Scientists isolated CD4+ T cells after a roughly 10-day culture period ended. Neither prior SARS-CoV-2 infection nor positive nucleocapsid antibodies were present in the vaccine recipients. The culture medium for two million PBMC per well included 10 IU/ml IL-2 and around 10 ug/ml peptides. In the cultures, half the medium was exchanged for IL-2 medium on days 3 and 7. Study-level points and caveats: Both infection-induced and vaccine-induced clones contracted markedly at late post-vaccination timepoints.

The CDR3 spans 12 residues. CDR1 MNHEY and CDR2 SVGAGI come from the germline V gene. V gave up 0 bases and J gave up 14 bases, with 13 bases separating them. Sequenced here: CD4+ T cells from PBMCs cultured with HCoV-NL63 spike peptides, sampled before COVID-19 vaccination. The TCR originated in a human donor who received a COVID-19 vaccine. This chain joins TRBV6-5 and TRBJ1-2, with a tentative D call TRBD1 (5 bases). CDR3 DNA sequence: TGTGCCAGCAGTTACTCCGCCCAGGGTTGGACCTTC. Residues: CASSYSAQGWTF.